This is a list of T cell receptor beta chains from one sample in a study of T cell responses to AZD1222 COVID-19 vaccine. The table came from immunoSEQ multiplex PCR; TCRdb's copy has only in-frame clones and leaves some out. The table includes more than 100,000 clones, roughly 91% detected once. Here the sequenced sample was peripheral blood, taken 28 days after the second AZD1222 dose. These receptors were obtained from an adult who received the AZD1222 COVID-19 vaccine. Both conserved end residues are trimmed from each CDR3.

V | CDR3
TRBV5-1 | ASSLQGAPGYT
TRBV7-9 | ASFSSGSYEQY
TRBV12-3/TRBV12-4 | ASTRQIQETQY
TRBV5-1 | ASSLTPATNEKLF
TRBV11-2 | ASSPRQGGYEQY
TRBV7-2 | ASSRPGEPRGYT
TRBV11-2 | ASSLVGADEQY
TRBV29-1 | SVARGVQETQY
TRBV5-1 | ASGPGSGRDTQY
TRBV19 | ASSIRYGNTEAF
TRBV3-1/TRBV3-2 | ASSQATGYQETQY
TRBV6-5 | ASSYVRDTSQGYT
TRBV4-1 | ASSQGGVGNHAGELF
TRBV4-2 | ASSQDGAEWGEQF
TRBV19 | ASSLRGNTDTQY
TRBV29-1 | SVYSRGLRKEQY
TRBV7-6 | ASSLAGGLGEAF
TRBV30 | AWSVGEGLNEQF
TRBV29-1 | SVEGGTGELF
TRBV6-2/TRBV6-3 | ASSYLGGELTEAF
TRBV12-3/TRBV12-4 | ASSFQGGNTIY
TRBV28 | ASSLQSLDNAEQF
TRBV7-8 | ASSFPVGRGHEQF
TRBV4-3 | ASSREREINYGYT
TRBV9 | ASNGGHANTEAF
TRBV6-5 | ASSLGHGYTDTQY
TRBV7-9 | ASSLGGPSGATDTQY
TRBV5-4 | ASRAGENRFYYEQY
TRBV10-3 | AISGGGEEHSPLH
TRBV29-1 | SVAHEGGGSNEQF
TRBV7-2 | ASSLRGGGEYEQY
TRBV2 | ASSVWTVSTEAF
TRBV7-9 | ASSAGTGGGIYSNQPQH
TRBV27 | ASSLTSSSYNEQF
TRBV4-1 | ASSQDRDNPNTGELF
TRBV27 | ASSFLTNTGELF
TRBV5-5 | ASSPDGTLAGGKF
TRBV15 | ATSRAGTSYEQY
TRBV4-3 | ASSQGQGSHEQY
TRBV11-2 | ASSLEGTSGDIQY
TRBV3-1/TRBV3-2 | ASSHSDGRIPSTDTQY
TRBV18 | ASSPPVATDTQY
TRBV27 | ASGRGPQDGGELF
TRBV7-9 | ASSLVTGTSGNTIY
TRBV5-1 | ASSSSGTFYGYT
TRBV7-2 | ASSSPGGGETQY
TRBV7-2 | ASSLTSGGNYEQY
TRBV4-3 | ASSLSTGGSGELF
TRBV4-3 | ASSQAWQYNEQF
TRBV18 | ASSPKVGQNGNTIY
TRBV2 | ASRDRDRGTYEQY
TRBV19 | ASSIRGGETQY
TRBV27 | ASSPPLGRLN
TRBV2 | ASGEGYYGYT
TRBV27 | ASSSTGGRNEQF
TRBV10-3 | ATGSATNEKLF
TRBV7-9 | ASMPGTLNEKLF